Following are 14 T cell receptor beta chains from one sample sequenced in a study of cytomegalovirus exposure and HLA in healthy donors (dated by TCRdb to the late 2010s). The receptor library was made with the immunoSEQ multiplex PCR assay. TCRdb limited this immuneACCESS table to in-frame rearrangements with V and J called. A share of clones is missing; checked studies link under half to unresolved V genes, and the rest is unexplained. Here the sample has under 85,000 clones; around 94% occur a single time. Roughly 2% of the sample is in the top ten clones. The source material was PBMCs. All receptors derive from a woman aged 18-29 years in good health and CMV-seronegative.

This chain joins TRBV4-1 and TRBJ2-7; D is uncertain. Trimming shortened V by 1 base and J by 11 bases, and 15 bases separated the two germline ends. This CDR3 has 13 amino acids. CDR1 MGHRA and CDR2 YSYEKL come from the germline V gene. CDR3 DNA: TGCGCCAGCAGCCAAGTCCCCGCGGAGAGAAAGTACTTC. Protein: CASSQVPAERKYF.

This clone was seen only once. The V and J genes are TRBV6-1 and TRBJ2-1; 7 bases are a match to TRBD2. Germline assignment: CDR1 MNHNS and CDR2 SASEGT. Trimming at V came to 2 bases and at J to 0 bases, leaving 10 bases not matched to a gene. The length of the CDR3 is 18 residues. Here the CDR3 DNA reads TGTGCCAGCAGTGAACGCCGAGCGGGGAGCCCCTCCTACAATGAGCAGTTCTTC. As protein: CASSERRAGSPSYNEQFF.

The chain carries TRBV19 and TRBJ1-2, with a weak D call TRBD1 (5 bases). This CDR3 region has 15 residues. V was cut by 5 bases and J by 7 bases, with 20 bases left in between. Germline assignment: CDR1 LNHDA and CDR2 SQIVND (reference sequence). The CDR3 region has the DNA TGTGCCAGTAGTCCGGACAACACCCTTGCTCTTGGCTACACCTTC. As protein: CASSPDNTLALGYTF.

In this sample, this clone turned up a few times. CDR3 in DNA: TGCGCCAGCAGCCCCGATACAGGGAATACTGAAGCTTTCTTT. It encodes CASSPDTGNTEAFF. V is TRBV5-1 and J is TRBJ1-1; maybe TRBD1 (6 bases). Trimming removed 4 bases from V and 5 bases from J, with 15 bases in between. The CDR3 contains 14 residues. Per the germline V gene, CDR1 is SGHRS and CDR2 is YFSETQ.

The gene calls are TRBV13 and TRBJ2-2; the D is unclear. This CDR3 is 15 amino acids long. The V gene's germline CDR1 is PRHDT and CDR2 FYEKMQ (reference sequence). V dropped 1 base and J dropped 2 bases, with 8 bases sitting between them. This chain's CDR3 is CASSLETHNTGELFF. The CDR3 DNA follows: TGTGCCAGCAGCTTAGAGACACATAACACCGGGGAGCTGTTTTTT.

The rearrangement uses TRBV7-2 and TRBJ2-1, with 8 bases matching TRBD2. Germline V lookup: CDR1 SGHTA, CDR2 FQGNSA. This CDR3 spans 19 amino acids. V lost 2 bases to trimming and J lost 3 bases; unmatched junction nucleotides: 15. The CDR3 nucleotides are TGTGCCAGCAGCTTACGTGGAAGTATAAGGAGCGGGGGCTACAATGAGCAGTTCTTC. Translating it yields CASSLRGSIRSGGYNEQFF.

The chain employs TRBV30 and TRBJ1-5; 7 bases agree with TRBD1. Germline V gene data show CDR1 as GTSNPN and CDR2 as SVGIG (reference sequence). The CDR3 length is 17 residues. The V and J ends lost 0 bases and 5 bases, in that order; junction bases with no gene match: 13. The CDR3 loop reads CAWSVPILRGQYQPQHF. In DNA form, the CDR3 reads TGTGCCTGGAGTGTACCAATTTTGAGGGGGCAATATCAGCCCCAGCATTTT.

This chain links TRBV4-1 with TRBJ2-2, with 8 bases that match TRBD2. This CDR3 comprises 17 residues. V was clipped by 0 bases and J by 5 bases; unmatched bases: 8. The germline V gene encodes CDR1 MGHRA and CDR2 YSYEKL. The CDR3 reads CASSQDRAGGRTGELFF. For the CDR3, the DNA is TGCGCCAGCAGCCAAGATCGCGCGGGAGGAAGGACCGGGGAGCTGTTTTTT.

The table lists this clone with a count of one. This chain joins TRBV10-3 and TRBJ2-7, with 9 bases matching TRBD2. The CDR3 consists of 15 residues. Germline-derived CDR1 and CDR2 are ENHRY and SYGVKD. After removal of 11 bases from V and 2 bases from J, the junction contained 13 bases not matched to a gene. The chain's CDR3 is CACGGYVAGAYEQYF. The CDR3 nucleotides read TGTGCCTGTGGTGGGTACGTAGCGGGAGCCTACGAGCAGTACTTC.

The rearrangement joins TRBV5-4 to TRBJ2-2; unclear D gene. Germline V gene sequence: CDR1 SGHNT, CDR2 YYREEE (reference sequence). Trimming took off 6 bases at V and 7 bases at J, with 10 bases between the two ends. The CDR3 consists of 12 residues. The CDR3 nucleotides read TGTGCCAGCAATTTAGCTGGCGGGGAGCTGTTTTTT. Translating it yields CASNLAGGELFF.

The CDR3, as DNA: TGTGCCAGCAGCTTAATCCGGGACACATTCACTTCCTACGAGCAGTACTTC. Protein sequence: CASSLIRDTFTSYEQYF. This chain joins TRBV7-6 and TRBJ2-7, with D maybe TRBD1 (6 bases). Germline lookup yields CDR1 SGHVS and CDR2 FNYEAQ. V was trimmed by 2 bases and J by 1 base, leaving 18 bases between them. This CDR3 has 17 residues. The whole variable domain, remainder taken from reference TRBV7-6 and TRBJ2-7, is GAGVSQSPRYKVTKRGQDVALRCDPISGHVSLYWYRQALGQGPEFLTYFNYEAQQDKSGLPNDRFSAERPEGSISTLTIQRTEQRDSAMYRCASSLIRDTFTSYEQYFGPGTRLTVT.

The gene calls are TRBV28 and TRBJ2-7, with D maybe TRBD1 (6 bases). Looked up from germline, CDR1 is MDHEN and CDR2 is SYDVKM. V was clipped by 3 bases and J by 3 bases, with 15 bases between them. This CDR3 has 15 residues. The CDR3 DNA reads as TGTGCCAGCAGTTTTTCACGGGACATAAACTACGAGCAGTACTTC. Translating it yields CASSFSRDINYEQYF. The entire variable domain, with the rest obtained from reference TRBV28 and TRBJ2-7, is as follows: DVKVTQSSRYLVKRTGEKVFLECVQDMDHENMFWYRQDPGLGLRLIYFSYDVKMKEKGDIPEGYSVSREKKERFSLILESASTNQTSMYLCASSFSRDINYEQYFGPGTRLTVT.

This clone was detected once. The chain combines TRBV5-1 with TRBJ1-1; 7 bases align to TRBD1. The junction had 6 bases not matched to a gene; V was cut back by 4 bases and J by 0 bases. The germline gives CDR1 SGHRS, CDR2 YFSETQ. This CDR3 spans 15 amino acids. In nucleotides, the CDR3 is TGCGCCAGCAGCGATCCGGACAGGTTGAACACTGAAGCTTTCTTT. Residues: CASSDPDRLNTEAFF.

The chain is built from TRBV11-2 and TRBJ2-7; TRBD2 matches 7 bases. The CDR3 totals 15 residues. J lost 3 bases, V lost 0 bases, and 5 bases had no gene match. Germline V gives CDR1 SGHAT, CDR2 FQNNGV. For the CDR3, the DNA is TGTGCCAGCAGCTTAGATCCGACTAGCCACTACGAGCAGTACTTC. Residues: CASSLDPTSHYEQYF. The entire variable domain, with the rest obtained from reference TRBV11-2 and TRBJ2-7, is as follows: EAGVAQSPRYKIIEKRQSVAFWCNPISGHATLYWYQQILGQGPKLLIQFQNNGVVDDSQLPKDRFSAERLKGVDSTLKIQPAKLEDSAVYLCASSLDPTSHYEQYFGPGTRLTVT.